Below are 7 T cell receptor beta chains sequenced from a single sample in a study of cytomegalovirus exposure and HLA in healthy donors. The PCR ran on 60 Vbeta and 13 Jbeta primers. The repertoire was sequenced with immunoSEQ multiplex PCR; TCRdb's copy has only in-frame clones and lacks some. The sample has some 110,000 clones, 70% to 80% seen once. Input material: PBMCs. Receptors were obtained from a boy aged 10-17 years in good health and CMV-seronegative.

This clone was recorded only once. The rearrangement uses TRBV18 and TRBJ1-6; D gene uncertain. Per the germline V gene, CDR1 is KGHSH and CDR2 is LQKENI. Trimming cost V 5 bases and J 8 bases, with 13 bases left between them. CDR3 length equals 14 residues. CDR3 protein: CASSSATGDSPLHF. The CDR3 nucleotides are TGTGCCAGCTCATCGGCCACGGGAGATTCACCCCTCCACTTT.

The V and J genes are TRBV30 and TRBJ1-6; D is perhaps TRBD1 (6 bases). The CDR3 runs to 15 residues. CDR1 and CDR2 (germline): GTSNPN, SVGIG (reference sequence). V shed 1 base and J shed 7 bases, with 14 bases lying between them. CDR3 protein: CAWSGGWGPNSPLHF. The CDR3 DNA reads as TGTGCCTGGAGTGGTGGTTGGGGGCCAAATTCACCCCTCCACTTT.

The rearrangement links TRBV2 to TRBJ2-7; a possible D gene is TRBD2 (6 bases). The CDR3 contains 15 residues. Trimming removed 6 bases from V and 0 bases from J, with 15 bases in between. CDR1 and CDR2 (germline): SNHLY, FYNNEI. This CDR3 reads CASSLWDSGSYEQYF. The CDR3 nucleotides are TGTGCCAGCAGCCTCTGGGATAGCGGCTCCTACGAGCAGTACTTC.

The J gene is TRBJ2-5, the V gene TRBV6-5, with 7 nucleotides matching TRBD1. TRBJ2-7 explains the end of the DNA better; the J call may be wrong. The V gene's germline CDR1 is MNHEY and CDR2 SVGAGI. The CDR3 consists of 14 residues. The CDR3 nucleotides are TGTGCCAGCAGTTCTCCGGGACAGCCCTACGAGCAGTACTTC. Translating it yields CASSSPGQPYEQYF.

This clone is a singleton in its sample. The chain has TRBV28 and TRBJ1-2; TRBD1 might be the D (5 bases). The V gene's germline CDR1 is MDHEN and CDR2 SYDVKM. With 7 bases removed from V and 1 base from J, the gap between germline ends came to 10 bases. The CDR3 is 13 amino acids. The CDR3 spells CASMGGFNYGYTF. As DNA, the CDR3 is TGTGCCAGCATGGGGGGGTTTAACTATGGCTACACCTTC.

This clone was seen a single time. The gene calls are TRBV5-4 and TRBJ2-2, with 7 bases matching TRBD1. Losses at the gene ends were 4 bases for V and 5 bases for J; bases not matched to a gene: 11. CDR1 and CDR2 (germline): SGHNT, YYREEE (reference sequence). The CDR3 has 16 residues. The CDR3 nucleotides are TGTGCCAGCAGCCTCGACCAGGGGGTGTATACCGGGGAGCTGTTTTTT. Protein: CASSLDQGVYTGELFF.

This chain connects TRBV7-2 to TRBJ1-1, with TRBD1 matching 10 bases. The germline V gene has CDR1 SGHTA and CDR2 FQGNSA. V lost 2 bases to trimming and J lost 3 bases; unmatched junction nucleotides: 9. This CDR3 spans 17 amino acids. The CDR3 sequence: CASSLPGTGVMDTEAFF. The CDR3 nucleotides read TGTGCCAGCAGCTTACCCGGGACAGGGGTAATGGACACTGAAGCTTTCTTT.